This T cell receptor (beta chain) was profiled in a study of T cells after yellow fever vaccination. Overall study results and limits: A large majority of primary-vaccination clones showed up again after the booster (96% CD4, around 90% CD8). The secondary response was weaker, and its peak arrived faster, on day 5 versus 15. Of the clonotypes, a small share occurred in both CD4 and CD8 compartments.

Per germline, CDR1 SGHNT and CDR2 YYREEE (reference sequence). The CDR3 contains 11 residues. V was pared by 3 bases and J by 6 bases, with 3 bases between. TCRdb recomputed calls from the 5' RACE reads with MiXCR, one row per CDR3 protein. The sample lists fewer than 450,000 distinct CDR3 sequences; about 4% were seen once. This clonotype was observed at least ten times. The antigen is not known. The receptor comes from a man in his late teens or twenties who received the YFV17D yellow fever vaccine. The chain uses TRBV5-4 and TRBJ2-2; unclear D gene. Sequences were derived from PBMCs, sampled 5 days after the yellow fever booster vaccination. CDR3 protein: CASSSPGELFF. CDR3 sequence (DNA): TGTGCCAGCAGCTCCCCCGGGGAGCTGTTTTTT.